The clone carrying this T cell receptor beta chain was observed a few times. The study reverse transcribed the entire isolated RNA, so it sequenced expressed TCRB transcripts. The assay was immunoSEQ multiplex PCR, and TCRdb's table has in-frame clones only and misses some. The profile shows about 240,000 clones, roughly 30% of them singletons. This entry comes from a study of beta chain features in type 1 diabetes. This CDR3 contains 12 residues. The V end was cut by 4 bases, the J end by 2 bases, with 9 bases between. Germline V CDR1 and CDR2: GTSNPN, SVGIG (reference sequence). V is TRBV30 and J is TRBJ2-7, with D tentatively TRBD1 (6 bases). Sample: central memory CD4+ T cells from blood. This receptor was identified in a young man in good health. The CDR3 DNA reads TGTGCCTGGAAGGACAGTCCCTACGAGCAGTACTTC. Amino acid sequence: CAWKDSPYEQYF.